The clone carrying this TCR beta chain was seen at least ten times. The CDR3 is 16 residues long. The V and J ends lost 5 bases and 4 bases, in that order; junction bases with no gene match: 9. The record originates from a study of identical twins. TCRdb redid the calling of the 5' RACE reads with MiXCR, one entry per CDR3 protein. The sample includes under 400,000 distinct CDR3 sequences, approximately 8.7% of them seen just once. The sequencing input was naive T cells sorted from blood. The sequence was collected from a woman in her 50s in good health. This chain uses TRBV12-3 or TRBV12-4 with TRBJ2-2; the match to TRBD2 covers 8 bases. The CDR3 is CASSPRAGEITGELFF. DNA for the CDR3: TGTGCCAGCAGTCCCCGAGCGGGAGAGATCACCGGGGAGCTGTTTTTT.